The rows below give T cell receptor beta chains drawn from one sample of a study of blood T cell repertoires in COVID-19. Measured with immunoSEQ multiplex PCR; TCRdb has only the in-frame clones, and not every one. Of fewer than 250,000 clones listed, 84% were seen once; the top ten hold approximately 8.1%. The specimen was peripheral blood. The receptor set was obtained from a woman in her 50s with active or convalescent COVID-19. The CDR3 runs from the conserved cysteine through the conserved F or W. The order of the fields is J gene, clone size, D gene, V gene, CDR3 DNA, CDR3 protein. A D gene is named only where the DNA matches it firmly. Clone size appears in some rows only: once, few, many, or a class for an expanded clone.

j_gene: TRBJ2-7
abundance: -
d_gene: -
v_gene: TRBV11-3
CDR3nt: TGTGCCAGCAGCTTAGGGAGGGGTGAGCAGTACTTC
CDR3aa: CASSLGRGEQYF

j_gene: TRBJ1-5
abundance: -
d_gene: -
v_gene: TRBV6-5
CDR3nt: TGTGCCAGCACCCGGGAGCCCTATAGCAATCAGCCCCAGCATTTT
CDR3aa: CASTREPYSNQPQHF

j_gene: TRBJ1-1
abundance: once
d_gene: -
v_gene: TRBV10-3
CDR3nt: TGTGCCATCAGTGAATTAGACACTGAAGCTTTCTTT
CDR3aa: CAISELDTEAFF

j_gene: TRBJ1-1
abundance: -
d_gene: -
v_gene: TRBV21-1
CDR3nt: TGTGCCAGCAGCAAAGGGGGGGGAGGGAAGAACACTGAAGCTTTCTTT
CDR3aa: CASSKGGGGKNTEAFF

j_gene: TRBJ1-4
abundance: -
d_gene: -
v_gene: TRBV6-5
CDR3nt: TGTGCCAGCAGTTCAGAGGGGGCAACTAATGAAAAACTGTTTTTT
CDR3aa: CASSSEGATNEKLFF

j_gene: TRBJ2-1
abundance: -
d_gene: TRBD2
v_gene: TRBV27
CDR3nt: TGTGCCAGCCGACTAGCGGACGCCAATGAGCAGTTCTTC
CDR3aa: CASRLADANEQFF

j_gene: TRBJ1-6
abundance: few
d_gene: -
v_gene: TRBV5-1
CDR3nt: TGCGCCAGCAGCCTTTCAGGGGACCCCCTCCACTTT
CDR3aa: CASSLSGDPLHF

j_gene: TRBJ1-5
abundance: once
d_gene: TRBD1
v_gene: TRBV7-9
CDR3nt: TGTGCCAGCAGCTTAGGACAGGGGTTTCAGCCCCAGCATTTT
CDR3aa: CASSLGQGFQPQHF

j_gene: TRBJ2-1
abundance: -
d_gene: -
v_gene: TRBV10-2
CDR3nt: TGCGCCAGCACTAGCTACAATGAGCAGTTCTTC
CDR3aa: CASTSYNEQFF

j_gene: TRBJ2-5
abundance: -
d_gene: -
v_gene: TRBV5-4
CDR3nt: TGTGCCAGCAGCTTGGTTTCTGAGACCCAGTACTTC
CDR3aa: CASSLVSETQYF

j_gene: TRBJ1-1
abundance: -
d_gene: TRBD1
v_gene: TRBV27
CDR3nt: TGTGCCAGCAGTTCCGGACAGGGAGTAGGGACTGAAGCTTTCTTT
CDR3aa: CASSSGQGVGTEAFF

j_gene: TRBJ2-2
abundance: -
d_gene: TRBD1
v_gene: TRBV29-1
CDR3nt: TGCAGCGTGAAGACAGGGATCCTGACCGGGGAGCTGTTTTTT
CDR3aa: CSVKTGILTGELFF

j_gene: TRBJ1-3
abundance: few
d_gene: -
v_gene: TRBV13
CDR3nt: TGTGCCAGCAGCTTCCGCCCATCTAGCTCTGGAAACACCATATATTTT
CDR3aa: CASSFRPSSSGNTIYF

j_gene: TRBJ2-7
abundance: -
d_gene: TRBD2
v_gene: TRBV27
CDR3nt: TGTGCCAGCAGTTACCAGGGACTAGCGGGGGACCCCTACGAGCAGTACTTC
CDR3aa: CASSYQGLAGDPYEQYF

j_gene: TRBJ1-3
abundance: -
d_gene: -
v_gene: TRBV30
CDR3nt: TGTGCCTGGAGTAACATGAGAGGTGCTGGAAACACCATATATTTT
CDR3aa: CAWSNMRGAGNTIYF

j_gene: TRBJ2-1
abundance: -
d_gene: -
v_gene: TRBV9
CDR3nt: TGTGCCAGCAGCAGGGAGATGTCCTACAATGAGCAGTTCTTC
CDR3aa: CASSREMSYNEQFF

j_gene: TRBJ2-3
abundance: -
d_gene: -
v_gene: TRBV2
CDR3nt: TGTGCCAGCAGTGAAGATGGCGGGTTGATTTCGTCAGATACGCAGTATTTT
CDR3aa: CASSEDGGLISSDTQYF

j_gene: TRBJ1-1
abundance: -
d_gene: TRBD1
v_gene: TRBV23-1
CDR3nt: TGCGCCAGCAGTCAATCGACAGGGGATCACACTGAAGCTTTCTTT
CDR3aa: CASSQSTGDHTEAFF

j_gene: TRBJ1-5
abundance: few
d_gene: TRBD1
v_gene: TRBV7-9
CDR3nt: TGTGCCAGCAGCTTAGGACAGGGGGTTGGCAATCAGCCCCAGCATTTT
CDR3aa: CASSLGQGVGNQPQHF

j_gene: TRBJ1-1
abundance: -
d_gene: -
v_gene: TRBV5-6
CDR3nt: TGTGCCAGCAGCTTGGACCCGAGAGGCATGAACACTGAAGCTTTCTTT
CDR3aa: CASSLDPRGMNTEAFF

j_gene: TRBJ1-1
abundance: once
d_gene: -
v_gene: TRBV27
CDR3nt: TGTGCCAGCAGGCGGGGGGAAAGGGACACTGAAGCTTTCTTT
CDR3aa: CASRRGERDTEAFF

j_gene: TRBJ1-2
abundance: -
d_gene: TRBD1
v_gene: TRBV3-1/TRBV3-2
CDR3nt: TGTGCCAGCAGCTCCCGGGACAGAGCTATAAACTATGGCTACACCTTC
CDR3aa: CASSSRDRAINYGYTF

j_gene: TRBJ2-2
abundance: -
d_gene: -
v_gene: TRBV9
CDR3nt: TGTGCCAGCAGCGTACAGGGTCAGGGCACCGGGGAGCTGTTTTTT
CDR3aa: CASSVQGQGTGELFF

j_gene: TRBJ1-6
abundance: -
d_gene: -
v_gene: TRBV6-5
CDR3nt: TGTGCCAGCAGTCTGATGCGCCAGGGTCGTTCACCCCTCCACTTT
CDR3aa: CASSLMRQGRSPLHF

j_gene: TRBJ2-3
abundance: -
d_gene: TRBD2
v_gene: TRBV5-1
CDR3nt: TGCGCCTCACGGGGGGAGTATGGTACGCAGTATTTT
CDR3aa: CASRGEYGTQYF

j_gene: TRBJ1-4
abundance: -
d_gene: TRBD1
v_gene: TRBV4-1
CDR3nt: TGCGCCAGCAGCCAAGATCCGGACAGGGGAAACGGGGAAAAACTGTTTTTT
CDR3aa: CASSQDPDRGNGEKLFF

j_gene: TRBJ2-3
abundance: once
d_gene: TRBD2
v_gene: TRBV6-5
CDR3nt: TGTGCCAGCAGTTACACTAGCGGGGGCAGCACAGATACGCAGTATTTT
CDR3aa: CASSYTSGGSTDTQYF